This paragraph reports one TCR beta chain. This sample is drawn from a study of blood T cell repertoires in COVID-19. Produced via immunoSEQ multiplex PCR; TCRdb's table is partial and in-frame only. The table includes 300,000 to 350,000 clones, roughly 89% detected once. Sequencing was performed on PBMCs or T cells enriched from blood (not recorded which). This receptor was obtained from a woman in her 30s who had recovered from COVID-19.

The DNA of the CDR3 is TGTGCCAGCAGCCTTAACGGACAGGGGAACACTGAAGCTTTCTTT. It is translated as CASSLNGQGNTEAFF. The gene calls are TRBV6-5 and TRBJ1-1; 8 bases are shared with TRBD1. The CDR3 contains 15 residues. V lost 6 bases, J lost 1 base, and 7 bases stayed unmatched. Germline CDR1 and CDR2: MNHEY and SVGAGI.